Listed here are 9 T cell receptor beta chains from one sample, sequenced in a study of blood T cell repertoires in COVID-19. The method was immunoSEQ multiplex PCR; TCRdb's version includes in-frame clones alone and lacks a portion of them. The table records roughly 100,000 clones, 70% to 90% of them present only once. Sequences were obtained from peripheral blood. The receptors were sampled from a human donor in a cohort sampled during active COVID-19.

The J gene is TRBJ1-2, the V gene TRBV24-1; maybe TRBD1 (6 bases). CDR3 size: 14 residues. Deletions cut 7 bases from V and 6 bases from J, with 17 bases between. Germline CDR1 KGHDR, CDR2 SFDVKD. DNA for the CDR3: TGTGCCACCAGCCCCCCAGGGGAGTACGATGGCTACACCTTC. It is translated as CATSPPGEYDGYTF.

The chain employs TRBV19 and TRBJ2-3; TRBD2 matches at 11 bases. There are 16 residues in the CDR3. Germline V gene sequence: CDR1 LNHDA, CDR2 SQIVND (reference sequence). Trimming removed 6 bases from V and 3 bases from J; junction bases left unmatched: 8. Here the CDR3 reads CASSTTSGSDTDTQYF. CDR3 bases: TGTGCCAGTAGCACCACTAGCGGGAGTGATACAGATACGCAGTATTTT.

On this clone itself: Possible read error: a much larger clone is one base away. The chain couples TRBV5-1 to TRBJ2-3, with D perhaps matching TRBD2 (6 bases). This CDR3 comprises 15 residues. Germline loops: CDR1 SGHRS, CDR2 YFSETQ. Trimming shortened V by 9 bases and J by 2 bases, and 19 bases separated the two germline ends. CDR3 sequence: CATTHDGGTTDTQYF. The DNA of the CDR3 is TGCGCCACCACCCACGACGGGGGAACCACAGATACGCAGTATTTT.

J is TRBJ1-1 and V is TRBV28; D is unresolved. CDR3 length equals 14 residues. Germline V lookup: CDR1 MDHEN, CDR2 SYDVKM. Trimming shortened V by 3 bases and J by 5 bases, and 13 bases separated the two germline ends. CDR3 DNA sequence: TGTGCCAGCAGTTTGGTGGCGCTGAGGACTGAAGCTTTCTTT. As protein: CASSLVALRTEAFF.

The V call is TRBV4-2, the J call TRBJ2-2; D is perhaps TRBD1 (5 bases). The CDR3 sequence is 15 residues long. Trimming shortened V by 1 base and J by 6 bases, and 12 bases separated the two germline ends. Germline V gives CDR1 LGHNA, CDR2 YNFKEQ. In nucleotides, the CDR3 is TGTGCCAGCAGCCAAGGAAGGGGCGAGGCCGGGGAGCTGTTTTTT. This sequence encodes CASSQGRGEAGELFF.

This chain's CDR3 is CASSLFPGDEQFF. As DNA, the CDR3 is TGTGCCAGCAGCTTGTTCCCAGGGGACGAGCAGTTCTTC. This rearrangement joins TRBV5-4 to TRBJ2-1; possible D gene TRBD1, 6 bases. In germline, CDR1 is SGHNT, CDR2 YYREEE (reference sequence). Trimming shortened V by 1 base and J by 10 bases, and 12 bases separated the two germline ends. The CDR3 loop spans 13 amino acids.

This chain uses TRBV6-5 with TRBJ2-1, with D tentatively TRBD2 (7 bases). The length of the CDR3 is 13 residues. V dropped 2 bases and J dropped 15 bases, with 17 bases sitting between them. Germline V gives CDR1 MNHEY, CDR2 SVGAGI. CDR3: CASSYGGPGGTFF. The CDR3 DNA is TGTGCCAGCAGTTACGGGGGACCGGGGGGCACGTTCTTC.

This chain uses TRBV9 with TRBJ2-2; D perhaps matches TRBD1 (6 bases). Germline V gene sequence: CDR1 SGDLS, CDR2 YYNGEE. This CDR3 has 15 amino acids. V was shortened by 6 bases and J by 4 bases, with 16 bases between the two germline ends. Here the CDR3 reads CASNSGQFLTGELFF. The CDR3 DNA reads as TGTGCCAGCAACAGCGGACAGTTTCTCACCGGGGAGCTGTTTTTT. The full variable domain, rest sourced from reference TRBV9 and TRBJ2-2, is DSGVTQTPKHLITATGQRVTLRCSPRSGDLSVYWYQQSLDQGLQFLIQYYNGEERAKGNILERFSAQQFPDLHSELNLSSLELGDSALYFCASNSGQFLTGELFFGEGSRLTVL.

This sequence joins TRBV6-6 and TRBJ2-2; 7 bases are shared with TRBD2. The V segment lost 8 bases and the J segment 4 bases; nucleotides outside the gene matches: 10. CDR1 MNHNY and CDR2 SVGAGI come from the germline V gene (reference sequence). The CDR3 is 15 residues long. The chain's CDR3 is CASQLLAATTGELFF. The CDR3 bases are TGTGCCAGCCAGCTTCTAGCGGCTACCACCGGGGAGCTGTTTTTT.